These T cell receptor beta chains were read from a single sample in a study of T-cell memory formation after mild COVID-19. One entry per CDR3 protein results from TCRdb running MiXCR on the 5' RACE reads. This repertoire shows around 190,000 distinct CDR3 sequences, 18% found once; its top ten account for about 4%. What was sequenced was PBMCs or a T cell subset sorted from them (not recorded which). The receptors come from a man younger than 35 who had mild COVID-19 (a few samples of this study predate the infection). Cell type and time point are not known. The CDR3 runs from the conserved cysteine through the conserved F or W. The D gene is left open where the match is weak. Clone size is not always given. Where it is, it says once, few, many or a class for expanded clones.

j_call clone_size d_call v_call cdr3_aa cdr3_nt
TRBJ2-1 few - TRBV6-5 CASNGPRGGNNEQFF TGTGCCAGCAACGGCCCTCGGGGCGGTAACAATGAGCAGTTCTTC
TRBJ1-1 few - TRBV5-1 CASSLVGSWGTEAFF TGCGCCAGCAGCTTGGTCGGCAGCTGGGGCACTGAAGCTTTCTTT
TRBJ2-3 - - TRBV6-6 CASRGNGLLDTDTQYF TGTGCCAGCAGAGGTAATGGGCTCCTCGACACAGATACGCAGTATTTT
TRBJ2-3 - - TRBV12-3/TRBV12-4 CASSSPGTSMSTDTQYF TGTGCCAGCAGTTCCCCCGGGACTTCCATGAGCACAGATACGCAGTATTTT
TRBJ2-2 few - TRBV7-3 CASSLQGAGELFF TGTGCCAGCAGCTTACAAGGAGCCGGGGAGCTGTTTTTT
TRBJ2-4 many - TRBV9 CASSVASGGLDIQYF TGTGCCAGCAGCGTAGCTTCCGGGGGCCTGGACATTCAGTACTTC
TRBJ2-3 - - TRBV7-9 CANGQLSTDTQYF TGTGCCAACGGACAGCTAAGCACAGATACGCAGTATTTT
TRBJ1-1 - - TRBV5-1 CASSSDGPEAFF TGCGCCAGCAGCTCTGATGGACCCGAAGCTTTCTTT
TRBJ1-1 - - TRBV5-1 CASSFGPGATEAFF TGCGCCAGCAGCTTTGGCCCAGGGGCCACTGAAGCTTTCTTT
TRBJ1-2 - - TRBV2 CASSADLGIRGYTF TGTGCCAGCAGTGCAGACTTGGGGATTAGGGGCTACACCTTC
TRBJ2-5 many - TRBV5-1 CASSLDPTGETQYF TGCGCCAGCAGCTTGGATCCGACGGGCGAGACCCAGTACTTC
TRBJ1-3 - - TRBV29-1 CSAGESGNTIYF TGCAGCGCAGGGGAGTCTGGAAACACCATATATTTT
TRBJ2-7 - - TRBV12-3/TRBV12-4 CASTLGVGFAYEQYF TGTGCCAGCACTTTAGGGGTGGGGTTCGCATACGAGCAGTACTTC
TRBJ2-1 few - TRBV7-2 CASSLDPHYNEQFF TGTGCCAGCAGCCTTGACCCTCACTACAATGAGCAGTTCTTC
TRBJ1-1 few - TRBV4-3 CASSQAVSRVLGTEAFF TGCGCCAGCAGCCAGGCCGTTAGCAGGGTTTTGGGCACTGAAGCTTTCTTT
TRBJ2-3 - - TRBV2 CATNRDWSTDTQYF TGTGCCACCAACAGGGACTGGAGCACAGATACGCAGTATTTT
TRBJ2-3 many - TRBV5-1 CASSMGGPADTQYF TGCGCCAGCAGCATGGGGGGGCCGGCAGATACGCAGTATTTT
TRBJ2-3 many - TRBV5-6 CASSTRSVTDTQYF TGTGCCAGCAGCACCCGGTCGGTGACAGATACGCAGTATTTT
TRBJ2-3 - - TRBV7-3 CASSPGIRGDTQYF TGTGCCAGCAGCCCCGGGATCCGCGGAGATACGCAGTATTTT
TRBJ2-5 few - TRBV7-2 CASSFGTPGETQYF TGTGCCAGCAGCTTCGGGACTCCGGGGGAGACCCAGTACTTC
TRBJ2-5 - - TRBV7-2 CASSLGLGGTQYF TGTGCCAGCAGCTTAGGATTGGGGGGGACCCAGTACTTC
TRBJ2-1 many TRBD2 TRBV7-8 CASTQTSGHNEQFF TGTGCCAGCACCCAGACTAGCGGACACAATGAGCAGTTCTTC
TRBJ1-5 many - TRBV30 CAWSVRENQPQHF TGTGCCTGGAGTGTAAGGGAGAATCAGCCCCAGCATTTT
TRBJ1-4 - - TRBV28 CASSLFSLNEKLFF TGTGCCAGCAGTTTGTTCTCGCTAAATGAAAAACTGTTTTTT
TRBJ2-1 few TRBD2 TRBV24-1 CATSDPRAGGRYNEQFF TGTGCCACCAGTGATCCTCGCGCGGGGGGGCGCTACAATGAGCAGTTCTTC
TRBJ2-7 - - TRBV4-3 CASSQELTTVYEQYF TGCGCCAGCAGCCAAGAGCTTACGACTGTCTACGAGCAGTACTTC
TRBJ1-3 - - TRBV30 CAWRSSGNTIYF TGTGCCTGGAGGAGCTCTGGAAACACCATATATTTT
TRBJ1-1 - - TRBV18 CASSPGRAGITEAFF TGTGCCAGCTCACCGGGGAGGGCGGGGATCACTGAAGCTTTCTTT
TRBJ1-4 few - TRBV25-1 CASSEVRGALEKLFF TGTGCCAGCAGTGAAGTGCGTGGGGCTTTGGAAAAACTGTTTTTT
TRBJ2-1 - - TRBV7-3 CASGLGGTTDNEQFF TGTGCCAGCGGCTTAGGGGGGACTACCGACAATGAGCAGTTCTTC
TRBJ2-2 - - TRBV5-1 CAITDSNTGELFF TGCGCCATCACAGACTCGAACACCGGGGAGCTGTTTTTT
TRBJ2-5 - TRBD1 TRBV30 CAWSVPGGLKTQYF TGTGCCTGGAGTGTACCAGGGGGCTTAAAGACCCAGTACTTC